Listed below are T cell receptor beta chains from one sample, sequenced in a study of response to subunit inactivated influenza vaccine. From the RT-PCR reads, TCRdb called clonotypes with MiXCR, one entry per CDR3 protein. The sample records 560,000 or so distinct CDR3 sequences, 7.6% being singletons. Specimen: PBMCs from blood, collected 23 months after vaccination. All receptors derive from a man aged 45-69 years who received an inactivated influenza vaccine. Both conserved end residues are part of each CDR3. The D gene is left open where the match is weak. Part of the rows lack a size; the others show once, few, many or a class for expanded clones.

j_call d_call clone_size v_call cdr3_nt cdr3_aa
TRBJ2-7 . few TRBV20-1 TGCAGTGCTACAGGGAACGAGCAGTACTTC CSATGNEQYF
TRBJ2-7 . few TRBV2 TGTGCCAGCAGTGAAGCGCTAAGTTCCTACGAGCAGTACTTC CASSEALSSYEQYF
TRBJ2-1 TRBD2 few TRBV20-1 TGCAGTGCTAGTTTTAGCGCTAGCGGGAATGATGAGCAGTTCTTC CSASFSASGNDEQFF
TRBJ2-2 . . TRBV4-3 TGCGCCAGCAGCCAAGAAGTCAGGATTATGACCGGGGAGCTGTTTTTT CASSQEVRIMTGELFF
TRBJ1-4 . . TRBV12-3/TRBV12-4 TGTGCCAGCAGTTTCAGGCCTACTAATGAAAAACTGTTTTTT CASSFRPTNEKLFF
TRBJ2-5 TRBD2 few TRBV7-2 TGTGCCAGCAGCTTAGCGCTAGCGGGGAGACAAGAGACCCAGTACTTC CASSLALAGRQETQYF
TRBJ2-7 TRBD1 many TRBV6-5 TGTGCCAGCAGTTACCAGGGACAGGTGTCAGACGAGCAGTACTTC CASSYQGQVSDEQYF
TRBJ1-2 . few TRBV20-1 TGCAGCCCTCAAGGTGGGGTTAACTATGGCTACACCTTC CSPQGGVNYGYTF
TRBJ1-1 . many TRBV12-3/TRBV12-4 TGTGCCAGCAGTTTGGCCGGGGCCGGGAGCACTGAAGCTTTCTTT CASSLAGAGSTEAFF
TRBJ1-1 . many TRBV2 TGTGCCAGCAACCCAGAACAAGTATGGGGAACTGAAGCTTTCTTT CASNPEQVWGTEAFF
TRBJ2-4 . . TRBV4-3 TGCGCCAGCAGCCAAGAGGGTAGATGGAACATTCAGTACTTC CASSQEGRWNIQYF
TRBJ1-3 . . TRBV5-4 TGTGCCAGCAGCTTCACCCCCCGTGACTGGACCCGAGGTACACGGAACACCATATATTTT CASSFTPRDWTRGTRNTIYF
TRBJ2-1 . . TRBV5-1 TGCGCCAGCAGCTTAGCCTCGGGTAATGAGCAGTTCTTC CASSLASGNEQFF
TRBJ1-4 . few TRBV4-3 TGCGCCAGCAGCCAAGTCCTCGGGACTGCAACTAATGAAAAACTGTTTTTT CASSQVLGTATNEKLFF
TRBJ2-7 . . TRBV27 TGTGCCAGCCGTCAAGGGGCGGGGGCGCCGTCCTACGAGCAGTACTTC CASRQGAGAPSYEQYF
TRBJ1-5 TRBD1 . TRBV29-1 TGCAGCGTTTCGGAACAGGGGTCCCAGCATTTT CSVSEQGSQHF
TRBJ1-1 TRBD1 many TRBV20-1 TGCAGTGCCCAGGGGGCGAACACTGAAGCTTTCTTT CSAQGANTEAFF
TRBJ1-2 . . TRBV6-6 TGTGCCAGCAGTTACGACAGGATCTATGGCTACACCTTC CASSYDRIYGYTF
TRBJ1-1 . many TRBV6-1 TGTGCCAGCACCTCAATCTATACACCCCCAGCTTTCTTT CASTSIYTPPAFF
TRBJ2-7 . . TRBV4-1 TGCGCCAGCAGCCAGGGTTGGGATATAGGCGAGCAGTACTTC CASSQGWDIGEQYF
TRBJ2-3 TRBD2 . TRBV7-3 TGTGCCAGCAGTCCGATGACTAGCGGGAGATCAGATACGCAGTATTTT CASSPMTSGRSDTQYF
TRBJ1-3 . few TRBV12-3/TRBV12-4 TGTGCCAGCAGTTTAAAGGCAGCTGGAAACACCATATATTTT CASSLKAAGNTIYF
TRBJ2-7 . many TRBV30 TGTGCCTGGAGTCCCCGGGACGTTTACCGACACGAGCAGTACTTC CAWSPRDVYRHEQYF
TRBJ1-6 TRBD1 many TRBV3-1 TGTGCCAGCAGCCAAGAGGTTGGGACAGGGGGCGTCCCTCATTCACCCCTCCACTTT CASSQEVGTGGVPHSPLHF
TRBJ2-1 TRBD2 many TRBV7-3 TGTGCCAGCAGCCCTAACCCGGGTCCTAGCGGGAGTTTGTATGAGCAGTTCTTC CASSPNPGPSGSLYEQFF
TRBJ2-3 . . TRBV7-2 TGTGCCAGCAGCCCCATTAGACGAGGTGGCACAGATACGCAGTATTTT CASSPIRRGGTDTQYF
TRBJ2-5 TRBD2 . TRBV5-1 TGCGCCAGCAGCACTTCGACTAGCGGGAGAAAAGAGACCCAGTACTTC CASSTSTSGRKETQYF